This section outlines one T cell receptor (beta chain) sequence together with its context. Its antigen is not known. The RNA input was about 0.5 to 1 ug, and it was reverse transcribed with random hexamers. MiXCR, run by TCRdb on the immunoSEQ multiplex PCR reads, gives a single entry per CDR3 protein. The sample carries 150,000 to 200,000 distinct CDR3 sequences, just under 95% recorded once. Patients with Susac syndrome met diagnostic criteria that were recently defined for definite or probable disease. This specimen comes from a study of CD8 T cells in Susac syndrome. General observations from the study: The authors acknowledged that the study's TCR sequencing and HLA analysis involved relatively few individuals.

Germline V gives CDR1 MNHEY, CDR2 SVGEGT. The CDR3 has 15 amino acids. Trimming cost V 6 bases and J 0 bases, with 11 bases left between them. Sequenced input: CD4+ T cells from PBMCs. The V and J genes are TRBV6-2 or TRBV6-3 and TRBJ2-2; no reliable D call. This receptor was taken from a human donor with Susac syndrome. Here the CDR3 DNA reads TGTGCCAGCAGCCGGACCCCCGCGAACACCGGGGAGCTGTTTTTT. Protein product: CASSRTPANTGELFF.